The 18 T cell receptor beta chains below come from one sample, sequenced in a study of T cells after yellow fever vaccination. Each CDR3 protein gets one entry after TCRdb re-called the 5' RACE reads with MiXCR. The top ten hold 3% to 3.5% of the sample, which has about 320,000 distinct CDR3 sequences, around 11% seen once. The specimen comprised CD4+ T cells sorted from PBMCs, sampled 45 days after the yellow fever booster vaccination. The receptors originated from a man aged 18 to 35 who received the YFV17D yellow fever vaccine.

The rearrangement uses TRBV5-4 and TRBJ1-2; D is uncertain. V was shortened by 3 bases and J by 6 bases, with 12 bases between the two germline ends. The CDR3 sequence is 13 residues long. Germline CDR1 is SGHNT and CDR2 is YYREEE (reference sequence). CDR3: CASSSPGPNGYTF. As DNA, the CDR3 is TGTGCCAGCAGCTCACCGGGTCCAAATGGCTACACCTTC. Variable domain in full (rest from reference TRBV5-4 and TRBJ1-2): ETGVTQSPTHLIKTRGQQVTLRCSSQSGHNTVSWYQQALGQGPQFIFQYYREEENGRGNFPPRFSGLQFPNYSSELNVNALELDDSALYLCASSSPGPNGYTFGSGTRLTVV.

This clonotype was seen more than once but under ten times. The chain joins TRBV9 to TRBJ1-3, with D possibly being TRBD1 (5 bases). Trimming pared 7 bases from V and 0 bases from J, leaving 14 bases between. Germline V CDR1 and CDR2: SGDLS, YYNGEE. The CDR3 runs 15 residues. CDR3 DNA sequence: TGTGCCAGCGGGTCGGGGGTGAACTCTGGAAACACCATATATTTT. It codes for CASGSGVNSGNTIYF.

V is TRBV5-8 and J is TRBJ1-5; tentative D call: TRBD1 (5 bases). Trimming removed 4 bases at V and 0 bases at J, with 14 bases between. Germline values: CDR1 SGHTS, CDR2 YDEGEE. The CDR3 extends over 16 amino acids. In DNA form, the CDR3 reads TGTGCCAGCAGCCGAGGGACGGACTATAGCAATCAGCCCCAGCATTTT. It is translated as CASSRGTDYSNQPQHF.

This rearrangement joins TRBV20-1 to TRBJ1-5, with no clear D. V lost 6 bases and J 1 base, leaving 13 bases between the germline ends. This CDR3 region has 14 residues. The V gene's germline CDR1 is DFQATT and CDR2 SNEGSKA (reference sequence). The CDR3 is CSAPARTSNQPQHF. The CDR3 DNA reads TGCAGTGCCCCCGCGCGTACGAGCAATCAGCCCCAGCATTTT.

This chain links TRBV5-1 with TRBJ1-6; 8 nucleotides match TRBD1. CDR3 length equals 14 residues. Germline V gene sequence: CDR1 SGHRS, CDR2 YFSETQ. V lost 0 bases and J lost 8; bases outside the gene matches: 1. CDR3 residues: CASSLEQGDSPLHF. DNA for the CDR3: TGCGCCAGCAGCTTGGAACAGGGGGATTCACCCCTCCACTTT.

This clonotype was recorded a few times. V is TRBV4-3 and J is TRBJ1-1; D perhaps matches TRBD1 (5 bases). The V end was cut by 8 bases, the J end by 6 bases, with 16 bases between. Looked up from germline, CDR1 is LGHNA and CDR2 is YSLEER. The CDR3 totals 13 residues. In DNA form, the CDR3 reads TGCGCCAGCGGATTGACAGCGAGCGCTGAAGCTTTCTTT. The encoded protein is CASGLTASAEAFF.

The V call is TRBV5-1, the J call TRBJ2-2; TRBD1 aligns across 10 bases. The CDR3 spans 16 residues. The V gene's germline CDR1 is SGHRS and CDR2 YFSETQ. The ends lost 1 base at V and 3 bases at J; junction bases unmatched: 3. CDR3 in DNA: TGCGCCAGCAGCTTGAGACAGGGGGCCGACACCGGGGAGCTGTTTTTT. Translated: CASSLRQGADTGELFF. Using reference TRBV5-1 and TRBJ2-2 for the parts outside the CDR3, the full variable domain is KAGVTQTPRYLIKTRGQQVTLSCSPISGHRSVSWYQQTPGQGLQFLFEYFSETQRNKGNFPGRFSGRQFSNSRSEMNVSTLELGDSALYLCASSLRQGADTGELFFGEGSRLTVL.

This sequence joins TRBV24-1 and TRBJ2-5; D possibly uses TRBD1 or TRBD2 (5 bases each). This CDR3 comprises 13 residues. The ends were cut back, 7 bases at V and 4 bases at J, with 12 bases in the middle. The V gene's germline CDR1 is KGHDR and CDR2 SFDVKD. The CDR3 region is CATRGTVVETQYF. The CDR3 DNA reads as TGTGCCACCAGGGGGACGGTGGTAGAGACCCAGTACTTC.

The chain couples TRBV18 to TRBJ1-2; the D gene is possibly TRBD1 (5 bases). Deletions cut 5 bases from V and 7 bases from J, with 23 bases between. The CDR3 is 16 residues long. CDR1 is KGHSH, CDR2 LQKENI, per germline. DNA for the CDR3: TGTGCCAGCTCAGAGAATGAACAGGCCCGGACGGGTGGCTACACCTTC. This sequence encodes CASSENEQARTGGYTF.

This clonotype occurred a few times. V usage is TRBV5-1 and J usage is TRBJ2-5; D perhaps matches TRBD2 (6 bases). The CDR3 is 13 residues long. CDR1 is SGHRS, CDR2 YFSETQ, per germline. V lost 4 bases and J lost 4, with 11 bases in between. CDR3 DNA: TGCGCCAGCAGCGCGGGGCGTCCAGAGACCCAGTACTTC. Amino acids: CASSAGRPETQYF.

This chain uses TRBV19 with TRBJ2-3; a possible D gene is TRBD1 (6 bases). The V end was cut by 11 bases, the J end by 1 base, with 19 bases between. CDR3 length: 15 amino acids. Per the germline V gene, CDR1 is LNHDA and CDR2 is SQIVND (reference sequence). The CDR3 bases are TGTGCCTCCAGGGGCAGGGGAATGGGCACAGATACGCAGTATTTT. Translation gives CASRGRGMGTDTQYF. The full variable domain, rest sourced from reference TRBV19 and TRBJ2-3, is DGGITQSPKYLFRKEGQNVTLSCEQNLNHDAMYWYRQDPGQGLRLIYYSQIVNDFQKGDIAEGYSVSREKKESFPLTVTSAQKNPTAFYLCASRGRGMGTDTQYFGPGTRLTVL.

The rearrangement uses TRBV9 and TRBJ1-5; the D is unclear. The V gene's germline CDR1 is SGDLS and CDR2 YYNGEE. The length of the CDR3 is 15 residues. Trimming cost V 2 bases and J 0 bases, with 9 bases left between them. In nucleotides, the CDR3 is TGTGCCAGCAGCGTTGGCGGTCTTAGCAATCAGCCCCAGCATTTT. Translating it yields CASSVGGLSNQPQHF. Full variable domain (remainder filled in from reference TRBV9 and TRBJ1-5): DSGVTQTPKHLITATGQRVTLRCSPRSGDLSVYWYQQSLDQGLQFLIQYYNGEERAKGNILERFSAQQFPDLHSELNLSSLELGDSALYFCASSVGGLSNQPQHFGDGTRLSIL.

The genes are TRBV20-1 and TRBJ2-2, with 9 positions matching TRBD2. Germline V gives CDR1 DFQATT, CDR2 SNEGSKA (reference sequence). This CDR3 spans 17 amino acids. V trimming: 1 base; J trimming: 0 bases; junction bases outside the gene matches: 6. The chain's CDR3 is CSARAGAGGSNTGELFF. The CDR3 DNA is TGCAGTGCTAGAGCGGGAGCGGGGGGCTCGAACACCGGGGAGCTGTTTTTT.

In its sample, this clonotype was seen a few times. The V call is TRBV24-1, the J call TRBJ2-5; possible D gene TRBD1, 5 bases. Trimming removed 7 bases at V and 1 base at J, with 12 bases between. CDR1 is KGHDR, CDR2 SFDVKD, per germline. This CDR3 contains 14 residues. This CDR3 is CATSAAGSQETQYF. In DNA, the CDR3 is TGTGCCACCAGCGCTGCAGGGTCCCAAGAGACCCAGTACTTC.

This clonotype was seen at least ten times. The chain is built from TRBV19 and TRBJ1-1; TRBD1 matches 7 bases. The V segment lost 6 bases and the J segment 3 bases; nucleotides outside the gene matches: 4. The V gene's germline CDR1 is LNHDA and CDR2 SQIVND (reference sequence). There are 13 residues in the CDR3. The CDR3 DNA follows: TGTGCCAGTAGCGCTGACAGGGACACTGAAGCTTTCTTT. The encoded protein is CASSADRDTEAFF.

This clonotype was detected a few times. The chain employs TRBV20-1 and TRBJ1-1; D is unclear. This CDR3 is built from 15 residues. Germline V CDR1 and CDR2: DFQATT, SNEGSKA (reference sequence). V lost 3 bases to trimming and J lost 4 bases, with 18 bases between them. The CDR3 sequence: CSASLLRALGTEAFF. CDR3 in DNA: TGCAGTGCTAGTTTGTTGAGGGCTCTCGGCACTGAAGCTTTCTTT.

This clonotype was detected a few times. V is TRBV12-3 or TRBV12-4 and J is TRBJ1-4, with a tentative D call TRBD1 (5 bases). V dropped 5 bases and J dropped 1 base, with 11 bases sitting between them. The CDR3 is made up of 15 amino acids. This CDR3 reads CASSATTETNEKLFF. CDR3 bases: TGTGCCAGCAGTGCAACGACAGAAACTAATGAAAAACTGTTTTTT.

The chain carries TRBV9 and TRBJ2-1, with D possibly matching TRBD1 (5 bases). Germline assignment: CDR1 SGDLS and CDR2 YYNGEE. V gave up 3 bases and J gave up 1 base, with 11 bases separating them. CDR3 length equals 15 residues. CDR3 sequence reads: CASSAQTASYNEQFF. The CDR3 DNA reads TGTGCCAGCAGCGCCCAGACAGCATCCTACAATGAGCAGTTCTTC.